The clone carrying this TCR beta chain occurred once. Produced via immunoSEQ multiplex PCR; TCRdb's table is partial and in-frame only. The sample lists fewer than 90,000 clones; 84% were seen once. This sample is drawn from a study of neoadjuvant anti-PD-1 for oral cavity cancer. Background on the study: Patients without progression got a fourth dose around day 43.

No culture or expansion preceded analysis of these blood cells. The germline V gene has CDR1 SGHKS and CDR2 YYEKEE (reference sequence). V lost 1 base to trimming and J lost 1 base, with 6 bases between them. This CDR3 has 14 residues. The TCR comes from a person aged 35-79 years with oral cavity squamous cell carcinoma. This rearrangement joins TRBV5-5 to TRBJ1-5; D unclear. The input for sequencing was PBMCs, taken before nivolumab (anti-PD-1) treatment. CDR3 DNA: TGTGCCAGCAGCTTGTTGGACAGCAATCAGCCCCAGCATTTT. This gives the protein CASSLLDSNQPQHF.